The following is a TCR beta chain sequence with its context. This sample is part of a study of blood T cell repertoires in COVID-19. Whole-study context: T cells, B-cell-depleted T cells, or PBMCs provided the cDNA or gDNA that served as material.

Germline V gene lookup returns CDR1 SGDLS and CDR2 YYNGEE. The CDR3 consists of 12 residues. Trimming took off 7 bases at V and 0 bases at J, with 6 bases between the two ends. Participant reports of clinical history set cohort assignment. The protocol was immunoSEQ multiplex PCR, while the TCRdb copy is restricted to in-frame clones and leaves out a portion. The sample gives about 220,000 clones, approximately 80% of which show up once; about 1.3% is in the top ten. The clonotype originates from a woman aged 35 to 49 with acute COVID-19. The sequenced material came from PBMCs or T cells enriched from blood (not recorded which). The J gene is TRBJ2-3, the V gene TRBV9, with D uncertain. In DNA form, the CDR3 reads TGTGCCAGCTCCGGGAGCACAGATACGCAGTATTTT. It is translated as CASSGSTDTQYF. Using reference TRBV9 and TRBJ2-3 for the parts outside the CDR3, the full variable domain is DSGVTQTPKHLITATGQRVTLRCSPRSGDLSVYWYQQSLDQGLQFLIQYYNGEERAKGNILERFSAQQFPDLHSELNLSSLELGDSALYFCASSGSTDTQYFGPGTRLTVL.